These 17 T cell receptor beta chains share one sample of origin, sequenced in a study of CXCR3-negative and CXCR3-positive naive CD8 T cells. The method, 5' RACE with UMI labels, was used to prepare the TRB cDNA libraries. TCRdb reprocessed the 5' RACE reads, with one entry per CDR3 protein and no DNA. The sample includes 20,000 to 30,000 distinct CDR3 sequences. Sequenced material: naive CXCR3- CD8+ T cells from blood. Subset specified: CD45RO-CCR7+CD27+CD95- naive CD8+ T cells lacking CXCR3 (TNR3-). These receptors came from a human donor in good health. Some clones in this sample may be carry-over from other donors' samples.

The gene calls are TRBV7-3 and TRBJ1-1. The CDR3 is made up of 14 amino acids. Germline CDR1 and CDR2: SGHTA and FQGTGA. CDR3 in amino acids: CASSLSVMNTEAFF.

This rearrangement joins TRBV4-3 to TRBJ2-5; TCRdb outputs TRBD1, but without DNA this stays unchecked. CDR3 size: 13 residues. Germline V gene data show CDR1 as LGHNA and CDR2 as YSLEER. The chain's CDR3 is CASSLDRAETQYF.

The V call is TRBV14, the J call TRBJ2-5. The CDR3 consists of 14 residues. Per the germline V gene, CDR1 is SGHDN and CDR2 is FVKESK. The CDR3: CASSQVYHQETQYF.

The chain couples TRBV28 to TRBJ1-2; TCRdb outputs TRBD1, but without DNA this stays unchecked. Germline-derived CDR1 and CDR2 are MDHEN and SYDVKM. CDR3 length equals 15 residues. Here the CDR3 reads CASGTGRISNYGYTF.

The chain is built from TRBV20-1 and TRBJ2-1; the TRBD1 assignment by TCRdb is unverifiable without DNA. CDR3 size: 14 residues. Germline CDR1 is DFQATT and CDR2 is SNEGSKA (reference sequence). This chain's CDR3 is CSARGYETGRPQFF.

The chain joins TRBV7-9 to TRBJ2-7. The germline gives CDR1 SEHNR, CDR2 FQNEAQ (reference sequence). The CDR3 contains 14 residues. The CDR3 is CASSSQGNSYEQYF.

The CDR3 region is CASSPRTNVEQYF. The chain links TRBV13 to TRBJ2-7. Germline loops: CDR1 PRHDT, CDR2 FYEKMQ (reference sequence). The CDR3 has 13 amino acids.

The chain's CDR3 is CASSPRSVVQETQYF. This chain links TRBV18 with TRBJ2-5. The CDR3 contains 15 residues. The germline V gene has CDR1 KGHSH and CDR2 LQKENI.

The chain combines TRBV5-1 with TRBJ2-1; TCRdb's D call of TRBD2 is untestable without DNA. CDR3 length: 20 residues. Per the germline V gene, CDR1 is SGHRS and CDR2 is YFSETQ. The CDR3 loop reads CASSLDASGLAWAGYNEQFF.

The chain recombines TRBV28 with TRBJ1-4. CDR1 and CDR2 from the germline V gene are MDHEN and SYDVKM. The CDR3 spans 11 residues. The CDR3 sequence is CASIGAEKLFF.

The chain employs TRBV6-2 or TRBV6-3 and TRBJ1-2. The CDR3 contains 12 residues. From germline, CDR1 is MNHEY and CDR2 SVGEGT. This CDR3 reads CASSYEGPRYTF.

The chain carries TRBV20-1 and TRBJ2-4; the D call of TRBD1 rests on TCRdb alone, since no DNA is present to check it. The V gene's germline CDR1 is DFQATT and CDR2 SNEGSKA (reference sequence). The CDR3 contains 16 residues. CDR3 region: CSARGWGAVAKNIQYF.

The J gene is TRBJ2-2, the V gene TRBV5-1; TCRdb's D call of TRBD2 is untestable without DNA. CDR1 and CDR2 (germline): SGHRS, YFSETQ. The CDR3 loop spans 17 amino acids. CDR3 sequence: CASSTGTSGQFTGELFF.

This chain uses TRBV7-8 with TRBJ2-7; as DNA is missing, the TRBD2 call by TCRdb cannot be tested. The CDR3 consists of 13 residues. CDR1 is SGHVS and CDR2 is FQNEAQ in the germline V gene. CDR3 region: CASSPRTVYEQYF.

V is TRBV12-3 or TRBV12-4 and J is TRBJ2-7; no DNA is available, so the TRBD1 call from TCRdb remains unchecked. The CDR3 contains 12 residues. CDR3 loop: CASSLGQLVQYF.

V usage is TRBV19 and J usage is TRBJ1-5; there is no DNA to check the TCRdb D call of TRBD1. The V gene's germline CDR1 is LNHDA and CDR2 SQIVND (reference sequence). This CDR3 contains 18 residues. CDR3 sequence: CASSISGQGLYSNQPQHF. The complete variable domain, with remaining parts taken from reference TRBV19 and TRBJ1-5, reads DGGITQSPKYLFRKEGQNVTLSCEQNLNHDAMYWYRQDPGQGLRLIYYSQIVNDFQKGDIAEGYSVSREKKESFPLTVTSAQKNPTAFYLCASSISGQGLYSNQPQHFGDGTRLSIL.

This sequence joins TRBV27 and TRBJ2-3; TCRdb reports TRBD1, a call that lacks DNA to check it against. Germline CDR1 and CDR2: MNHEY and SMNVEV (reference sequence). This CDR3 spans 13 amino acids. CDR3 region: CASSWTGTDTQYF.